The 14 T cell receptor beta chains listed next were all sequenced from one sample in a study of blood T cell repertoires in COVID-19. Profiled with immunoSEQ multiplex PCR; TCRdb holds only in-frame clones, not every one. The repertoire holds 150,000 to 200,000 clones, with around 81% as singletons. The sequenced sample consisted of PBMCs or T cells enriched from blood (not recorded which). The origin of the receptors is a man between 40 and 49 years old who had recovered from COVID-19.

The J gene is TRBJ2-7, the V gene TRBV5-1, with 7 bases aligning to TRBD2. After removal of 0 bases from V and 4 bases from J, the junction contained 7 bases not matched to a gene. Per the germline V gene, CDR1 is SGHRS and CDR2 is YFSETQ. This CDR3 has 15 residues. The CDR3 coding sequence is TGCGCCAGCAGCTTGGCGACTAGCATCTTATACGAGCAGTACTTC. Its translation is CASSLATSILYEQYF.

The V call is TRBV4-2, the J call TRBJ2-2; TRBD2 aligns across 8 bases. This CDR3 has 15 amino acids. Trimming removed 4 bases from V and 4 bases from J; junction bases left unmatched: 5. Germline CDR1 is LGHNA and CDR2 is YNFKEQ. As DNA, the CDR3 is TGTGCCAGCAGCCTCGGGGGGGCGGGCACCGGGGAGCTGTTTTTT. Residues: CASSLGGAGTGELFF.

The chain employs TRBV5-1 and TRBJ2-1; the match to TRBD1 covers 9 bases. This CDR3 has 19 residues. Germline CDR1 is SGHRS and CDR2 is YFSETQ. Trimming cost V 4 bases and J 2 bases; bases outside gene matches: 16. The CDR3 nucleotides are TGCGCCAGCAGCCCTCGAAGACAGGGGGTATTTCTTACCTACAATGAGCAGTTCTTC. Amino acid sequence: CASSPRRQGVFLTYNEQFF.

In DNA, the CDR3 is TGTGCCTTAAGCCCCGGGGAACACTATGGCTACACCTTC. Translating gives CALSPGEHYGYTF. The chain has TRBV6-5 and TRBJ1-2; no definite D call. The germline V gene has CDR1 MNHEY and CDR2 SVGAGI. The V end lost 11 bases, the J end lost 3 bases, and 16 bases lay between the germline ends. The CDR3 totals 13 residues.

This clone was found once. This chain connects TRBV7-2 to TRBJ2-3, with 8 bases lining up with TRBD2. V dropped 5 bases and J dropped 7; count of bases not matched to a gene: 11. CDR3 length: 15 residues. The germline gives CDR1 SGHTA, CDR2 FQGNSA. The CDR3 region has the DNA TGTGCCAGCAGCCTTAGCGGGTCGGGAGGGAATACGCAGTATTTT. Encoded protein: CASSLSGSGGNTQYF.

V is TRBV6-5 and J is TRBJ1-1; TRBD1 is a possible D gene (6 bases). This CDR3 contains 15 residues. The germline V gene has CDR1 MNHEY and CDR2 SVGAGI. V was clipped by 7 bases and J by 5 bases, with 20 bases between them. The DNA for the CDR3 is TGTGCCAGCACCCAGTTGAGCCAGGGGCGGACTGAAGCTTTCTTT. Protein: CASTQLSQGRTEAFF.

This chain connects TRBV3-1 (or the pseudogene TRBV3-2) to TRBJ2-7; D is uncertain. Germline CDR1 and CDR2: LGHDT and YNNKEL (reference sequence). The CDR3 length is 15 residues. Deletions cut 0 bases from V and 7 bases from J, with 16 bases between. The CDR3 protein is CASSQDIAGRREQYF. The DNA for the CDR3 is TGTGCCAGCAGCCAAGATATCGCAGGTCGTCGGGAGCAGTACTTC.

The CDR3 nucleotides are TGTGCCAGCAGCGTAGAAGCGGGGGGGGCGTACAGCCCACGAAATGAGCAGTTCTTC. The encoded protein is CASSVEAGGAYSPRNEQFF. This chain uses TRBV9 with TRBJ2-1, with 10 nucleotides matching TRBD2. After removal of 0 bases from V and 7 bases from J, the junction contained 16 bases not matched to a gene. Germline V gene sequence: CDR1 SGDLS, CDR2 YYNGEE. This CDR3 has 19 residues.

The gene calls are TRBV6-2 or TRBV6-3 and TRBJ1-2; D is uncertain. CDR3 size: 12 residues. Trimming took off 2 bases at V and 8 bases at J, with 9 bases between the two ends. Looked up from germline, CDR1 is MNHEY and CDR2 is SVGEGT. This chain's CDR3 is CASSYRGYGYTF. The CDR3, as DNA: TGTGCCAGCAGTTACCGCGGGTACGGCTACACCTTC.

This chain connects TRBV4-1 to TRBJ1-2; D is perhaps TRBD1 (6 bases). This CDR3 spans 15 amino acids. Trimming took off 0 bases at V and 1 base at J, with 9 bases between the two ends. The germline gives CDR1 MGHRA, CDR2 YSYEKL. The CDR3 bases are TGCGCCAGCAGCCAAGAACGCAGGGGTAACTATGGCTACACCTTC. Protein product: CASSQERRGNYGYTF.

The CDR3 nucleotides are TGCGCCAGCAGCCAAGAACAGGGTGGAGTTAACTATGGCTACACCTTC. Its translation: CASSQEQGGVNYGYTF. This sequence joins TRBV4-1 and TRBJ1-2; D might be TRBD1 (6 bases). The CDR3 has 16 amino acids. Germline CDR1 is MGHRA and CDR2 is YSYEKL. The V gene lost 0 bases and the J gene lost 1 base, with 12 bases spanning the gap.

The rearrangement uses TRBV6-6 and TRBJ1-2; TRBD1 is a possible D gene (6 bases). Germline V gene data show CDR1 as MNHNY and CDR2 as SVGAGI (reference sequence). V shed 6 bases and J shed 2 bases, with 13 bases lying between them. CDR3 length: 14 amino acids. The CDR3: CASRGHGRNYGYTF. In nucleotides, the CDR3 is TGTGCCAGCAGGGGACACGGACGAAACTATGGCTACACCTTC.

The chain carries TRBV30 and TRBJ2-3; D is unclear. Germline loops: CDR1 GTSNPN, CDR2 SVGIG (reference sequence). This CDR3 is built from 12 residues. V lost 1 base and J 8 bases, leaving 10 bases between the germline ends. The DNA for the CDR3 is TGTGCCTGGAGTGGAGTACGTACTACGCAGTATTTT. Residues: CAWSGVRTTQYF. Filled out from reference TRBV30 and TRBJ2-3, the complete variable domain reads SQTIHQWPATLVQPVGSPLSLECTVEGTSNPNLYWYRQAAGRGLQLLFYSVGIGQISSEVPQNLSASRPQDRQFILSSKKLLLSDSGFYLCAWSGVRTTQYFGPGTRLTVL.

The genes are TRBV21-1 and TRBJ1-1; the table's D call of TRBD1 was not tested on the DNA. TRBV21-1 is assigned pseudogene status. CDR3 length: 17 residues. CDR3 in amino acids: CASSKVEEDRAHTEAFF. The CDR3 coding sequence is TGTGCCAGCAGCAAAGTGGAGGAGGACAGGGCCCACACTGAAGCTTTCTTT.